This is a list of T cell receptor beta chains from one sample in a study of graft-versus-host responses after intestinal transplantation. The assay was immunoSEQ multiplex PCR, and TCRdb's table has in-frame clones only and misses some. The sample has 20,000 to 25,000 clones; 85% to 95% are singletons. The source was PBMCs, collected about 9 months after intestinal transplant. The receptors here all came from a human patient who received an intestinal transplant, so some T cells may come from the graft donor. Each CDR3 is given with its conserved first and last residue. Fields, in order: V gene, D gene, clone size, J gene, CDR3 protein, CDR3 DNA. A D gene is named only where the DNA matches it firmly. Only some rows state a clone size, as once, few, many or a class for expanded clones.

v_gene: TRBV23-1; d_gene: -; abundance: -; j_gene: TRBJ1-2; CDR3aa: CASRKNHCCRWNFGYTF; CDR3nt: TGCGCCAGCAGAAAAAACCATTGTTGTAGGTGGAACTTTGGCTACACCTTC
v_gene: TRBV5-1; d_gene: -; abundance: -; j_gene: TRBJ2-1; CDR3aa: CASKTRGGYNEQFF; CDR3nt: TGCGCCAGCAAGACCCGAGGAGGGTACAATGAGCAGTTCTTC
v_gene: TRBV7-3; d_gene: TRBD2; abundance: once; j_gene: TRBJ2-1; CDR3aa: CASSSLAGAANEQFF; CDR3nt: TGTGCCAGCAGCTCCCTAGCGGGAGCCGCCAATGAGCAGTTCTTC
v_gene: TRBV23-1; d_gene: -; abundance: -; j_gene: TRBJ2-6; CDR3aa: CASSLGEDISGANVLTF; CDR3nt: TGCGCCAGCAGTCTGGGAGAAGACATCTCTGGGGCCAACGTCCTGACTTTC
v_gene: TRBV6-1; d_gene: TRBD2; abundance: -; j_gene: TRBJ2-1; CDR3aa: CASRLTSGNYNEQFF; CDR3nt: TGTGCCAGCAGATTGACTAGCGGGAACTACAATGAGCAGTTCTTC
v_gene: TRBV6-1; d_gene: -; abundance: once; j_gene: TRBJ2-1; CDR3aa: CASSVTRPPLYNEQFF; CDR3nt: TGTGCCAGCAGTGTTACTAGACCGCCCCTCTACAATGAGCAGTTCTTC
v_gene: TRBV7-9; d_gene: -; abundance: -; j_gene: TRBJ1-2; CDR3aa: CASSLDSPYTF; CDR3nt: TGTGCCAGCAGCTTAGATTCCCCCTACACCTTC
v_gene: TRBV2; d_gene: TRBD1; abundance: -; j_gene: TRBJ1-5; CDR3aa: CASRGQGLVQPQHF; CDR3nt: TGTGCCAGCAGAGGACAGGGGTTGGTTCAGCCCCAGCATTTT
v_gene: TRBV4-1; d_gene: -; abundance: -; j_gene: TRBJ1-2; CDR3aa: CASSRAQGPFNGYTF; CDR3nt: TGCGCCAGCAGCCGCGCACAAGGCCCTTTCAATGGCTACACCTTC
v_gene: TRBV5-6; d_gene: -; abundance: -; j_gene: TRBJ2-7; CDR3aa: CASSLGQYEQYF; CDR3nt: TGTGCCAGCAGCTTGGGGCAGTACGAGCAGTACTTC
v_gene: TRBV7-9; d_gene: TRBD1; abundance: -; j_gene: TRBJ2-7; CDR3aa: CASSFRDRDRYEQYF; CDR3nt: TGTGCCAGCAGCTTTCGGGACAGGGATCGCTACGAGCAGTACTTC
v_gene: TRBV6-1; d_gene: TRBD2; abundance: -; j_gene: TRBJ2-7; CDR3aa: CASSVGGRAYEQYF; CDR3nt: TGTGCCAGCAGTGTGGGGGGGAGGGCCTACGAGCAGTACTTC
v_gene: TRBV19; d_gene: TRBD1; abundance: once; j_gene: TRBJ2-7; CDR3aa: CASKLGQGSYEQYF; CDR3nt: TGTGCCAGTAAGCTGGGACAGGGCTCTTACGAGCAGTACTTC
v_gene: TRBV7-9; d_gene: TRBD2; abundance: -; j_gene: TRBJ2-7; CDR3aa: CASSPPGTSGYEQYF; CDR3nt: TGTGCCAGCAGCCCCCCAGGGACTAGCGGCTACGAGCAGTACTTC
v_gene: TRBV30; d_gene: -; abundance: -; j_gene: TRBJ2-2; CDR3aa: CAWVGRINTGELFF; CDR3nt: TGTGCCTGGGTTGGGAGAATAAACACCGGGGAGCTGTTTTTT
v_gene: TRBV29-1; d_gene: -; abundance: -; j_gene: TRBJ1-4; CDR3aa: CSVAGTTNEKLFF; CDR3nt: TGCAGCGTGGCAGGGACAACTAATGAAAAACTGTTTTTT
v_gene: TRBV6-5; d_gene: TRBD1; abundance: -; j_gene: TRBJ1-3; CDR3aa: CASSYRQGEGNTIYF; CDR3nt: TGTGCCAGCAGTTACCGACAGGGGGAAGGAAACACCATATATTTT
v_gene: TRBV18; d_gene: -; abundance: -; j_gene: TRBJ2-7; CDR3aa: CASSPVFGFGSYEQYF; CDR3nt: TGTGCCAGCTCACCAGTCTTCGGATTCGGTTCCTACGAGCAGTACTTC
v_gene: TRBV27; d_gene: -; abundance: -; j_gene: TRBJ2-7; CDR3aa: CASSSHRVGYEQYF; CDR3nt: TGTGCCAGCAGTTCCCACAGGGTCGGCTACGAGCAGTACTTC
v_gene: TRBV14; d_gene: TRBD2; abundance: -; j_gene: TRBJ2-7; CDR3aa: CASSHRLAGVPFYEQYF; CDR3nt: TGTGCCAGCAGCCATCGACTAGCGGGAGTCCCCTTTTACGAGCAGTACTTC
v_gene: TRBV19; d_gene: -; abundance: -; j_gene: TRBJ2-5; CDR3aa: CASSIQGPETQYF; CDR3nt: TGTGCCAGTAGTATACAGGGTCCAGAGACCCAGTACTTC
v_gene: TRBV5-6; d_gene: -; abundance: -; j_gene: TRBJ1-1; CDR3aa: CASSLVSEGGNTEAFF; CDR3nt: TGTGCCAGCAGCTTGGTATCGGAGGGCGGGAACACTGAAGCTTTCTTT
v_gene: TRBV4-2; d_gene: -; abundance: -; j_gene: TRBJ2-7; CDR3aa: CASSQETGSGYEQYF; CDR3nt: TGTGCCAGCAGCCAAGAGACAGGCTCTGGATACGAGCAGTACTTC
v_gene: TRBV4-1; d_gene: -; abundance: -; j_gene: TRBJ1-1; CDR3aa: CASSQEGRQRYTEAFF; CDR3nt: TGCGCCAGCAGCCAAGAAGGGAGGCAGCGATACACTGAAGCTTTCTTT
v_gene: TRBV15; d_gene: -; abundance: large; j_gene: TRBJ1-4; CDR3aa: CATSSSRGRINEKLFF; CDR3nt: TGTGCCACCAGCAGCTCCCGCGGCCGTATCAATGAAAAACTGTTTTTT
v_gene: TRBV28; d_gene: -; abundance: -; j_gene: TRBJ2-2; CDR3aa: CASSLGSGVTGELFF; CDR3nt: TGTGCCAGCAGTTTAGGGTCGGGGGTCACCGGGGAGCTGTTTTTT
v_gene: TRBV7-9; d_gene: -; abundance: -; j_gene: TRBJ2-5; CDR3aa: CASSFLTSQETQYF; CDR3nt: TGTGCCAGCAGCTTTTTAACTTCTCAAGAGACCCAGTACTTC
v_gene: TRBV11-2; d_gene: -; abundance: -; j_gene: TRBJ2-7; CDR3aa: CASSPDRGGSYEQYF; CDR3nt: TGTGCCAGCAGCCCAGACCGGGGAGGTTCCTACGAGCAGTACTTC
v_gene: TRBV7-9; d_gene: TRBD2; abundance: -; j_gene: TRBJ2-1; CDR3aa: CASSPSGRAGEQFF; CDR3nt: TGTGCCAGCAGCCCTAGCGGGAGGGCCGGTGAGCAGTTCTTC
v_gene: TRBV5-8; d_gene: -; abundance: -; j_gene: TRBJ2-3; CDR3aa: CASSLGRYRSTDTQYF; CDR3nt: TGTGCCAGCAGCTTGGGTCGGTACAGGAGCACAGATACGCAGTATTTT